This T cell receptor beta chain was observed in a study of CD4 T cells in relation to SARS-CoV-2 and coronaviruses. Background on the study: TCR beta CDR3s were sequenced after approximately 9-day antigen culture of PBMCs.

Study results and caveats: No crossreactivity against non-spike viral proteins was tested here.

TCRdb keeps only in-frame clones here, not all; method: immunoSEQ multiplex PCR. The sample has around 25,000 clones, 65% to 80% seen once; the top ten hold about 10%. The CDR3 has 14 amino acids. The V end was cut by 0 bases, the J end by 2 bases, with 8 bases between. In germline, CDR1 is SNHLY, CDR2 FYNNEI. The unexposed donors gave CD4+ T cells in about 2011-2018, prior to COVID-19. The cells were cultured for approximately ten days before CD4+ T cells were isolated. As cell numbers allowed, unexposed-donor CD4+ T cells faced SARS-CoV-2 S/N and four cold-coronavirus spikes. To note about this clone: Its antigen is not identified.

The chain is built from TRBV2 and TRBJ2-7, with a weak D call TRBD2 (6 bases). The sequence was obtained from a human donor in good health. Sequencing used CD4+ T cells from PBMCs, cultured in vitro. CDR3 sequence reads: CASSEASGPYEQYF. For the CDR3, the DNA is TGTGCCAGCAGTGAAGCTAGCGGACCCTACGAGCAGTACTTC.